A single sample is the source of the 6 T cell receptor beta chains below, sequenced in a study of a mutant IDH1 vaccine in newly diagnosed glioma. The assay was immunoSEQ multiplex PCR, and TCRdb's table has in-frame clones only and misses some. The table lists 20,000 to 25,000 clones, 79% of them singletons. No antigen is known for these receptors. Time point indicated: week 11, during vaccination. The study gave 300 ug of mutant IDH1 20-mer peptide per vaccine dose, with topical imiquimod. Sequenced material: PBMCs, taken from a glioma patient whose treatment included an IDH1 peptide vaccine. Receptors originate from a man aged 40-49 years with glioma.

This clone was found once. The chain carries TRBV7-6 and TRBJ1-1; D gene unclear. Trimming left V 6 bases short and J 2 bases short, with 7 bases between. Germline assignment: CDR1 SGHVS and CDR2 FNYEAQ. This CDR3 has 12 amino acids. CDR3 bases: TGTGCCAGCAGTCAAGGCAACACTGAAGCTTTCTTT. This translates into CASSQGNTEAFF.

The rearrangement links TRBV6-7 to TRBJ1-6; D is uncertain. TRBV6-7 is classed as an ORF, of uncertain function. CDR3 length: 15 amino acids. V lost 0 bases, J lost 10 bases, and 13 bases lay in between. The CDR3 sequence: CASSYSGKRGSPLHF. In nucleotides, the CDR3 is TGTGCCAGCAGTTACTCGGGAAAAAGAGGGTCACCCCTCCACTTT.

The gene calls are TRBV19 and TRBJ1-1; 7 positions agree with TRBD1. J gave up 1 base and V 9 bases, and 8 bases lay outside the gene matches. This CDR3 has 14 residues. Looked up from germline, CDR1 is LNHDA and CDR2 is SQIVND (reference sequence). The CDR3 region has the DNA TGTGCCAGCTCTGCTGGACAGGCGAACACTGAAGCTTTCTTT. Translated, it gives CASSAGQANTEAFF.

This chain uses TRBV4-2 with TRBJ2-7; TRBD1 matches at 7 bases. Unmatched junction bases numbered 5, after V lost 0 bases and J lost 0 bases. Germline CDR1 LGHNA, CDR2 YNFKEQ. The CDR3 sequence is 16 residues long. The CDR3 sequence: CASSQDLGDSSYEQYF. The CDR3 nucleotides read TGTGCCAGCAGCCAAGACCTTGGGGACAGCTCCTACGAGCAGTACTTC.

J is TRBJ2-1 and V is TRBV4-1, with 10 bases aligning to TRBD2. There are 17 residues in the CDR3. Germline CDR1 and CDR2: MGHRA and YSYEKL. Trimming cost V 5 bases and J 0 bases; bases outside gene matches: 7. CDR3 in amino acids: CASSKGASGGSYNEQFF. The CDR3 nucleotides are TGCGCCAGCAGCAAAGGGGCTAGCGGGGGCTCCTACAATGAGCAGTTCTTC.

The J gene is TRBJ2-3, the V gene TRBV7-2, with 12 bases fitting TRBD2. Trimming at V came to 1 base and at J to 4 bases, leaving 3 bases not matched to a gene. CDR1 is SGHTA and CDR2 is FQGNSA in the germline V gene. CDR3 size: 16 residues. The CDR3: CASSLVLAGGADTQYF. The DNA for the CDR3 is TGTGCCAGCAGCTTAGTACTAGCGGGAGGTGCAGATACGCAGTATTTT.